Listed here are 13 T cell receptor beta chains from one sample, sequenced in a study of T cell repertoires in cytomegalovirus infection. TCRdb fed the reads into MiXCR, producing one record per CDR3 protein. The sample carries about 890,000 distinct CDR3 sequences, roughly 30% recorded once. Their antigens are not known. The specimen was cultured CD8+ T cells from PBMCs, collected from culture after CMV antigen stimulation. All receptors derive from a human donor in good health (CMV status not recorded). Some clones in this sample may be carry-over from other donors' samples.

The chain links TRBV5-5 to TRBJ1-4; D not resolved. Germline assignment: CDR1 SGHKS and CDR2 YYEKEE (reference sequence). V was shortened by 2 bases and J by 0 bases, with 8 bases between the two germline ends. CDR3 size: 15 residues. The CDR3: CASSFLLATNEKLFF. The CDR3 bases are TGTGCCAGCAGCTTTCTCCTAGCAACTAATGAAAAACTGTTTTTT.

The chain uses TRBV6-5 and TRBJ1-6; 7 bases line up with TRBD1. The CDR3 contains 16 residues. The junction had 6 bases not matched to a gene; V was cut back by 2 bases and J by 5 bases. The germline V gene encodes CDR1 MNHEY and CDR2 SVGAGI. The CDR3 region has the DNA TGTGCCAGCAGTTACGCCCGACAGGGAGATAATTCACCCCTCCACTTT. Protein: CASSYARQGDNSPLHF.

This clonotype showed up just a few times. This rearrangement joins TRBV5-1 to TRBJ1-1; no firm D call. The CDR3 has 15 residues. V shed 0 bases and J shed 7 bases, with 16 bases lying between them. CDR1 is SGHRS, CDR2 YFSETQ, per germline. DNA of the CDR3: TGCGCCAGCAGCTTGGGAAGGTCGGTCGCGATTGAAGCTTTCTTT. Its protein product is CASSLGRSVAIEAFF.

The gene calls are TRBV7-9 and TRBJ1-2; tentatively, D is TRBD1 (6 bases). The CDR3 has 15 residues. The germline V and J ends were trimmed by 3 bases and 2 bases, with 13 bases remaining between them. Per the germline V gene, CDR1 is SEHNR and CDR2 is FQNEAQ (reference sequence). CDR3 amino acids: CASSLWTVENYGYTF. CDR3 in DNA: TGTGCCAGCAGCTTGTGGACAGTTGAAAACTATGGCTACACCTTC.

The V call is TRBV4-1, the J call TRBJ2-7, with D maybe TRBD2 (7 bases). Germline CDR1 reads MGHRA; CDR2 reads YSYEKL. V was trimmed by 3 bases and J by 5 bases, leaving 20 bases between them. The CDR3 is 16 amino acids. CDR3 nucleotide sequence: TGCGCCAGCAGCCAGATCCCCTCCGGGGGGCTGAACGAGCAGTACTTC. It encodes CASSQIPSGGLNEQYF.

In its sample, this clonotype was seen many times. The chain joins TRBV12-3 or TRBV12-4 to TRBJ2-1, with 14 positions matching TRBD2. V trimming: 4 bases; J trimming: 4 bases; junction bases outside the gene matches: 3. The CDR3 is 16 amino acids. CDR3 sequence: CASSSTSGGAYNEQFF. CDR3 sequence (DNA): TGTGCCAGCAGTTCGACTAGCGGGGGGGCTTACAATGAGCAGTTCTTC.

The chain links TRBV28 to TRBJ2-5, with D tentatively TRBD2 (6 bases). The germline V and J ends were trimmed by 6 bases and 0 bases, with 20 bases remaining between them. Germline lookup yields CDR1 MDHEN and CDR2 SYDVKM. The CDR3 consists of 17 residues. CDR3 region: CASSARRASAYQETQYF. In DNA, the CDR3 is TGTGCCAGCAGCGCTCGACGGGCTAGCGCCTACCAAGAGACCCAGTACTTC.

The chain joins TRBV6-2 or TRBV6-3 to TRBJ2-1; maybe TRBD1 (5 bases). CDR1 is MNHEY and CDR2 is SVGEGT in the germline V gene. The ends were cut back, 0 bases at V and 3 bases at J, with 12 bases in the middle. The CDR3 is 16 amino acids. Here the CDR3 DNA reads TGTGCCAGCAGTTACTCCGGACAATGGGGCTACAATGAGCAGTTCTTC. It specifies CASSYSGQWGYNEQFF.

This clonotype was found once. One end of the junction fails to match germline, which may point to a read error. The CDR3 nucleotides read TGTGTCATCAGTGAGTCGATGGCAGGGACCAATCAGCCCCAGCATTTT. Its translation is CVISESMAGTNQPQHF. The gene calls are TRBV10-3 and TRBJ1-5, with D perhaps matching TRBD1 (5 bases). Germline V gives CDR1 ENHRY, CDR2 SYGVKD. This CDR3 region has 16 residues.

This clonotype was picked up a small number of times. The rearrangement uses TRBV19 and TRBJ2-3, with 8 bases aligning to TRBD2. J was trimmed by 1 base and V by 7 bases; bases with no gene match: 4. This CDR3 is built from 14 residues. Per germline, CDR1 LNHDA and CDR2 SQIVND (reference sequence). The CDR3 DNA follows: TGTGCCAGTAAACCGACTAGCGGCACAGATACGCAGTATTTT. This translates into CASKPTSGTDTQYF.

The sample holds many counts of this clonotype. The chain joins TRBV7-8 to TRBJ1-5; the D is unclear. This CDR3 is 17 amino acids long. Trimming removed 2 bases from V and 4 bases from J, with 18 bases in between. Germline CDR1 SGHVS, CDR2 FQNEAQ. The CDR3 sequence is CASSLPGQEGENQPQHF. The CDR3 DNA follows: TGTGCCAGCAGCTTACCCGGCCAAGAGGGAGAAAATCAGCCCCAGCATTTT.

This clonotype has more than one count but fewer than ten. The J gene is TRBJ1-2, the V gene TRBV12-3 or TRBV12-4; D is unresolved. The CDR3 spans 13 residues. Between the trimmed V and J ends, which lost 10 bases and 0 bases, there was a span of 12 bases. CDR3 bases: TGTGCCACCCGCCGGACGGCTAACTATGGCTACACCTTC. Translating gives CATRRTANYGYTF.

The J gene is TRBJ2-2, the V gene TRBV19, with 8 bases lining up with TRBD2. Per the germline V gene, CDR1 is LNHDA and CDR2 is SQIVND (reference sequence). Germline trimming cut 2 bases from V and 3 bases from J; bases unmatched to any gene: 2. The CDR3 spans 15 residues. The CDR3 DNA follows: TGTGCCAGTAGTATACCGGGGGGGGACACCGGGGAGCTGTTTTTT. It specifies CASSIPGGDTGELFF.